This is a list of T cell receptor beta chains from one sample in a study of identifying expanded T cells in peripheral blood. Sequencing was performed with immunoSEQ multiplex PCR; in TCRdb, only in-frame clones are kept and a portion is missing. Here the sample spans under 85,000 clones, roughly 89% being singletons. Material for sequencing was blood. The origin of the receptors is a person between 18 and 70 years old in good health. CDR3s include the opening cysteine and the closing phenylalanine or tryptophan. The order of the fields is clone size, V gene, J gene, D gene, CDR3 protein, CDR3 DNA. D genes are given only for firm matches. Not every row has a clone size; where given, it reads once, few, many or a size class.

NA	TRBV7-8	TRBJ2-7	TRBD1	CASSLLVVRGPTNPYEQYF	TGTGCCAGCAGCTTATTAGTTGTCAGGGGGCCCACCAACCCCTACGAGCAGTACTTC
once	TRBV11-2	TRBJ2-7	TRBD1	CASSPDRRYEQYF	TGTGCCAGCAGCCCGGACAGGCGCTACGAGCAGTACTTC
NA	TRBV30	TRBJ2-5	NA	CAWLPADGRGQETQYF	TGTGCCTGGCTCCCAGCTGACGGGAGAGGGCAAGAGACCCAGTACTTC
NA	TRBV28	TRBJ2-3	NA	CASSLTGQGTDTQYF	TGTGCCAGCAGTTTAACGGGCCAGGGCACAGATACGCAGTATTTT
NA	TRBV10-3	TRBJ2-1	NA	CAISANSGTYNEQFF	TGTGCCATCAGCGCTAATAGCGGCACCTACAATGAGCAGTTCTTC
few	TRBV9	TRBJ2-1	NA	CASSVDGSGEQFF	TGTGCCAGCAGCGTAGATGGGTCGGGTGAGCAGTTCTTC
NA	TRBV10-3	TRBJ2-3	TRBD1	CAISEAGQGTDTQYF	TGTGCCATCAGTGAGGCGGGACAGGGCACAGATACGCAGTATTTT
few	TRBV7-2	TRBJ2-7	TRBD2	CASSLGRAAYEQYF	TGTGCCAGCAGCCTAGGGAGGGCGGCATACGAGCAGTACTTC
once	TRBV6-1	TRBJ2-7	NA	CASRDSFNLSYEQYF	TGTGCCAGCAGGGACTCCTTTAACCTCTCCTACGAGCAGTACTTC
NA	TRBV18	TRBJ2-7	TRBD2	CASSPPTNSGGHYEQYF	TGTGCCAGCTCACCACCAACTAATAGCGGGGGTCATTACGAGCAGTACTTC
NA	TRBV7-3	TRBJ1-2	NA	CASSPNQEDYGYTF	TGTGCCAGCAGCCCAAATCAGGAGGACTATGGCTACACCTTC
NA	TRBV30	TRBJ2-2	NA	CACGKHGELFF	TGTGCCTGCGGGAAGCACGGGGAGCTGTTTTTT
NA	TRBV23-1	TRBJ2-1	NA	CASSQPNKDKPYNEQFF	TGCGCCAGCAGTCAACCAAATAAGGACAAACCCTACAATGAGCAGTTCTTC
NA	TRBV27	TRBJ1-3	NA	CASSRTPPGSGNTIYF	TGTGCCAGCAGCCGTACCCCCCCAGGCTCTGGAAACACCATATATTTT
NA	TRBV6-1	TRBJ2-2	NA	CASNRDTLTGELFF	TGTGCCAGCAACCGGGACACACTCACCGGGGAGCTGTTTTTT
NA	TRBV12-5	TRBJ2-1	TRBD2	CASGLGPAGDEQFF	TGTGCTAGTGGCCTGGGGCCTGCGGGGGATGAGCAGTTCTTC
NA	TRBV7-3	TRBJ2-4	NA	CASSSGTSDIQYF	TGTGCCAGCAGCTCCGGGACGTCCGACATTCAGTACTTC
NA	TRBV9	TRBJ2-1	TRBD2	CASSAPLAGTNEQFF	TGTGCCAGCAGCGCACCCCTAGCGGGAACCAATGAGCAGTTCTTC
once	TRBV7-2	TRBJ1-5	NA	CASSRMATGQPQHF	TGTGCCAGCAGCCGCATGGCGACTGGGCAGCCCCAGCATTTT
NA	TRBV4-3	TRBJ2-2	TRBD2	CASSQGLAAGELFF	TGCGCCAGCAGCCAAGGACTAGCCGCCGGGGAGCTGTTTTTT
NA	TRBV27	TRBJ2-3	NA	CASSLFGADTQYF	TGTGCCAGCAGTTTATTCGGCGCAGATACGCAGTATTTT
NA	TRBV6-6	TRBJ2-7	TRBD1	CASSSYPGQQYEQYF	TGTGCCAGCAGTTCTTACCCGGGACAGCAATACGAGCAGTACTTC
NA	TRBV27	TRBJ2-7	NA	CASSLSPEGPYEQYF	TGTGCCAGCAGTTTATCGCCGGAGGGCCCATACGAGCAGTACTTC
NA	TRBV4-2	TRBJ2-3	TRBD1	CASSQEATGGPNTDTQYF	TGTGCCAGCAGCCAAGAGGCCACAGGGGGCCCAAACACAGATACGCAGTATTTT
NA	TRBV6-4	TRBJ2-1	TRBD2	CASSEGTSGNEQFF	TGTGCCAGCAGTGAGGGGACTAGCGGCAATGAGCAGTTCTTC
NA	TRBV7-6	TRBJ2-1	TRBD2	CASSLETTDDLAGSDNEQFF	TGTGCCAGCAGCTTAGAAACTACTGATGATCTAGCGGGATCTGACAATGAGCAGTTCTTC
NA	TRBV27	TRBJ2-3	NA	CASSLDPLGTDTQYF	TGTGCCAGCAGTTTGGATCCCCTGGGAACAGATACGCAGTATTTT